This is a list of T cell receptor beta chains from one sample in a study of neoadjuvant anti-PD-1 for oral cavity cancer. Data came from immunoSEQ multiplex PCR; TCRdb stores just in-frame clones and leaves some out. The data contain about 15,000 clones, around three fifths of them singletons. This sample comprised PBMCs, obtained before nivolumab (anti-PD-1) treatment. These receptors came from a person aged 35-79 years with oral cavity squamous cell carcinoma. CDR3s include the opening cysteine and the closing phenylalanine or tryptophan. The D gene is left open where the match is weak. The size of a clone is reported for some rows only, either as once, few or many, or as a class for expanded clones.

abundance,v_gene,d_gene,j_gene,CDR3nt,CDR3aa
-,TRBV2,TRBD2,TRBJ2-1,TGTGCCAGCAGTGAATCCAGCGGGAGGGCCAATGAGCAGTTCTTC,CASSESSGRANEQFF
-,TRBV6-1,TRBD2,TRBJ2-7,TGTGCCAGCAGTACTAGCGGGGGGGAATACGAGCAGTACTTC,CASSTSGGEYEQYF
few,TRBV7-9,TRBD1,TRBJ1-2,TGTGCCAGCAGCTTCGGACAGGCCACTAACTATGGCTACACCTTC,CASSFGQATNYGYTF
-,TRBV5-5,TRBD1,TRBJ1-2,TGTGCCAGCAGCTTACAACAGGGACAGTCCGGCTATGGCTACACCTTC,CASSLQQGQSGYGYTF
-,TRBV10-3,-,TRBJ2-1,TGTGCCATCAGTGAGGTCGGGAGTAGGGATGAGCAGTTCTTC,CAISEVGSRDEQFF
-,TRBV6-5,TRBD1,TRBJ1-2,TGTGCCAGCAGTGGAGACAGGGATCGATATGGCTACACCTTC,CASSGDRDRYGYTF
-,TRBV6-1,TRBD1,TRBJ2-7,TGTGCCAGCAGGGGGGGGACAGGGAGCCACGAGCAGTACTTC,CASRGGTGSHEQYF
few,TRBV29-1,-,TRBJ2-3,TGCAGCGTTGGCGCCCCAGGGAGGGATACGCAGTATTTT,CSVGAPGRDTQYF
-,TRBV7-3,TRBD1,TRBJ2-3,TGTGCCAGCAGCATTCCGACAGGGGGCGGAACAGATACGCAGTATTTT,CASSIPTGGGTDTQYF
-,TRBV27,TRBD1,TRBJ2-7,TGTGCCAGCAGTTTAGGACAGGCCTACTACGAGCAGTACTTC,CASSLGQAYYEQYF
-,TRBV11-3,TRBD2,TRBJ2-3,TGTGCCAGCAGCTTAGGGCGGGGGTCAGATACGCAGTATTTT,CASSLGRGSDTQYF
-,TRBV6-1,-,TRBJ2-5,TGTGCCAGCGCTGGGTTAGGGGAGACCCAGTACTTC,CASAGLGETQYF
-,TRBV29-1,TRBD2,TRBJ2-1,TGCAGCGTTGGGTCGGGACTAGCGGGAAACTACAATGAGCAGTTCTTC,CSVGSGLAGNYNEQFF
few,TRBV10-3,-,TRBJ1-2,TGTGCCATCACCCAAGGCGGTAACTATGGCTACACCTTC,CAITQGGNYGYTF
-,TRBV6-1,TRBD2,TRBJ2-1,TGTGCCAGCAGTGAAGCGAGCGGGAGGGCCCGGTTCTTC,CASSEASGRARFF
-,TRBV10-3,-,TRBJ2-2,TGTGCCATCAGTGATGGGGCGGGCGGGGAGCTGTTTTTT,CAISDGAGGELFF
-,TRBV5-4,-,TRBJ2-3,TGTGCCAGCAGCTTACACCCAGATACGCAGTATTTT,CASSLHPDTQYF
-,TRBV5-6,-,TRBJ1-2,TGTGCCAGCAGCTTGGCCGGAGGCATAAATGGCTACACCTTC,CASSLAGGINGYTF
-,TRBV9,-,TRBJ2-2,TGTGCCAGCAGCCTCGATCCCCAGGGGGGCTTGAACACCGGGGAGCTGTTTTTT,CASSLDPQGGLNTGELFF
-,TRBV6-5,-,TRBJ2-5,TGTGCCAGCAGTTACTCGAGAGAGACCCAGTACTTC,CASSYSRETQYF
few,TRBV30,-,TRBJ1-5,TGTGCCTGGAGTGGTGTTAGCAATCAGCCCCAGCATTTT,CAWSGVSNQPQHF
-,TRBV2,TRBD2,TRBJ2-3,TGTGCCAGCACCCCCAGAGGCGGGAGCCTGAGGGAAGATACGCAGTATTTT,CASTPRGGSLREDTQYF
-,TRBV11-2,TRBD1,TRBJ2-7,TGTGCCAGCAGCCCACAGGGGGCCACGCGCGAGCAGTACTTC,CASSPQGATREQYF
-,TRBV6-1,-,TRBJ1-3,TGTGCCAGCAAGGCGGTCGATGGAAACACCATATATTTT,CASKAVDGNTIYF
-,TRBV6-1,TRBD2,TRBJ2-1,TGTGCCAGCAGCCTTCTAGCGGGAGGCCACAATGAGCAGTTCTTC,CASSLLAGGHNEQFF
few,TRBV2,-,TRBJ1-5,TGTGCCAGCAGTGACCAGGGAATGTATAGCAATCAGCCCCAGCATTTT,CASSDQGMYSNQPQHF
few,TRBV29-1,-,TRBJ2-5,TGCAGCGTTGAAGGTGGGTGGGAGACCCAGTACTTC,CSVEGGWETQYF
-,TRBV11-2,-,TRBJ2-2,TGTGCCAGCAGCTTAGGTTTGAACACCGGGGAGCTGTTTTTT,CASSLGLNTGELFF
-,TRBV9,-,TRBJ2-3,TGTGCCAGCAACGCGGGACCTAACACAGATACGCAGTATTTT,CASNAGPNTDTQYF
-,TRBV6-1,TRBD1,TRBJ1-5,TGTGCCAGCAGTGAGCCCGGGACAGGATGGGGGAATCAGCCCCAGCATTTT,CASSEPGTGWGNQPQHF
-,TRBV2,-,TRBJ2-5,TGTGCCAGCAGTGGGGCCTTTGGGGTAGCGGAGTCCTCTTTAGAGACCCAGTACTTC,CASSGAFGVAESSLETQYF
few,TRBV10-3,-,TRBJ1-5,TGTGCCATCAGTCTTAACAATCAGCCCCAGCATTTT,CAISLNNQPQHF
-,TRBV11-3,-,TRBJ2-2,TGTGCCAGCAGCTCCGCGGGGAGTGGCACCGGGGAGCTGTTTTTT,CASSSAGSGTGELFF
-,TRBV19,-,TRBJ1-1,TGTGCCAGTAGTATTCTTCAGGGAGAGGGAGCTTTCTTT,CASSILQGEGAFF
few,TRBV2,-,TRBJ2-2,TGTGCCAGCAATGCCGCCGGGACCGGGGAGCTGTTTTTT,CASNAAGTGELFF
-,TRBV9,-,TRBJ2-1,TGTGCCAGCAGCGTAGCGGCTAGCCTTTTTTCCTACAATGAGCAGTTCTTC,CASSVAASLFSYNEQFF
-,TRBV6-6,TRBD2,TRBJ2-7,TGTGCCAGCAGTCCTAGCGGGCCGTTTCACGAGCAGTACTTC,CASSPSGPFHEQYF
-,TRBV7-9,-,TRBJ1-2,TGTGCCAGCAGCCGGGACAAAAACTATGGCTACACCTTC,CASSRDKNYGYTF
-,TRBV6-1,TRBD1,TRBJ2-6,TGTGCCAGCAGGGAAGACAGGGGTTCTGGGGCCAACGTCCTGACTTTC,CASREDRGSGANVLTF
few,TRBV6-1,-,TRBJ1-5,TGTGCCAGCAGTGAATGGGGCCTGCCCCAGCATTTT,CASSEWGLPQHF
-,TRBV6-5,-,TRBJ1-3,TGTGCCAGCAGTTACTCCGGGACCAGCGGGGGAAACACCATATATTTT,CASSYSGTSGGNTIYF
few,TRBV19,-,TRBJ1-1,TGTGCCAGTAGTATCAGTCAGGCGAACACTGAAGCTTTCTTT,CASSISQANTEAFF
-,TRBV6-5,-,TRBJ2-3,TGTGCCAGCAGTTACAGTAGCACAGATACGCAGTATTTT,CASSYSSTDTQYF
-,TRBV5-8,TRBD2,TRBJ2-7,TGTGCCAGCAGCTTGGTGCCTAGCGGAGCCTACGAGCAGTACTTC,CASSLVPSGAYEQYF
-,TRBV11-1,-,TRBJ2-5,TGTGCCAGCAGCTTAGGGGGCAGAGAGACCCAGTACTTC,CASSLGGRETQYF
few,TRBV4-1,TRBD1,TRBJ2-3,TGCGCCAGCAGCCAAGTAGGGGGCGGCACAGATACGCAGTATTTT,CASSQVGGGTDTQYF
-,TRBV7-8,TRBD1,TRBJ1-1,TGTGCCAGCAGCTTAGGAACCTGGACAGGCGGCGGAGCTTTCTTT,CASSLGTWTGGGAFF
-,TRBV6-5,TRBD1,TRBJ2-7,TGTGCCAGCAGTTACTCCAGACAGGGTCCCTACGAGCAGTACTTC,CASSYSRQGPYEQYF
few,TRBV19,TRBD2,TRBJ2-1,TGTGCCAGTAGTACCCGGACTAGCGGGATCAATGAGCAGTTCTTC,CASSTRTSGINEQFF